This TCR beta chain is from a study of OX40 agonist ivuxolimab in advanced cancers. Study-level background: Ivuxolimab, an agonist antibody against OX40 (CD134), was given to patients. Patients in the trial were receiving intravenous ivuxolimab every 2 weeks, at doses of 0.01 to 10 mg/kg.

The method was immunoSEQ multiplex PCR; TCRdb's version includes in-frame clones alone and lacks a portion of them. The sample includes 100,000 to 130,000 clones, around 93% of them seen just once. The trim removed 0 bases at V and 4 bases at J, leaving 3 bases unmatched. Germline V lookup: CDR1 SGHRS, CDR2 YFSETQ. The CDR3 consists of 15 residues. Study results and limitations: Among the lowest peripheral clonal expansion occurred in 0.1-3.0 mg/kg partial responders.

Concerning this clone: Its antigen is not known.

This TCR was recovered from an adult with an advanced solid tumor such as melanoma, head and neck, liver or kidney cancer. The rearrangement joins TRBV5-1 to TRBJ2-5; 10 bases line up with TRBD1. The specimen comprised CD4+ or CD8+ T cells sorted from blood, sampled in a trial of the OX40 agonist ivuxolimab. The CDR3 spells CASSLGQGAPETQYF. The CDR3 DNA follows: TGCGCCAGCAGCTTGGGACAGGGGGCACCAGAGACCCAGTACTTC.